The clone carrying this T cell receptor (beta chain) was seen a handful of times. TCRdb's table, derived via immunoSEQ multiplex PCR, lists solely in-frame clones and lacks some. Counted here are thousands of clones, less than 75% occurring once; the ten biggest clones make up 36%. Deletions cut 4 bases from V and 3 bases from J, with 11 bases between. The CDR3 is 14 amino acids. CDR1 is SGDLS and CDR2 is YYNGEE in the germline V gene. These data are taken from a study of OX40 agonist ivuxolimab in advanced cancers. The receptor comes from an adult with an advanced solid tumor such as melanoma, head and neck, liver or kidney cancer. The chain has TRBV9 and TRBJ2-1; D unclear. This material consisted of CD4+ or CD8+ T cells sorted from blood, taken in a trial of the OX40 agonist ivuxolimab. In nucleotides, the CDR3 is TGTGCCAGCAGCTCCCGGACCTACTACAATGAGCAGTTCTTC. It codes for CASSSRTYYNEQFF.